The TCR beta chain described here comes from a study of T cell responses to AZD1222 COVID-19 vaccine. Using immunoSEQ multiplex PCR, the repertoire was profiled, and TCRdb retains in-frame clones only, with some absent. The sample yields some 56,000 clones, roughly 89% seen once. The CDR3 has 11 residues. CDR1 and CDR2 (germline): WNHNN, SYGVQD (reference sequence). V shed 2 bases and J shed 4 bases, with 3 bases lying between them. The sample in question was peripheral blood, obtained 28 days after the second AZD1222 dose. V usage is TRBV10-1 and J usage is TRBJ2-7; no clear D gene. This sequence was found in an adult who received the AZD1222 COVID-19 vaccine. CDR3 sequence: CASSEGYEQYF. The CDR3 bases are TGCGCCAGCAGTGAGGGGTACGAGCAGTACTTC.